Shown below are 21 T cell receptor beta chains from a single sample sequenced in a study of CD8+CD57+ T cells in acquired aplastic anemia. Researchers used genomic DNA as the template to profile TCR beta VDJ and CDR3. TCRdb independently ran MiXCR on the reads; one entry per CDR3 protein. Among around 150,000 distinct CDR3 sequences listed, less than 50% were seen once. It was patients with CD8+CD57+ cell expansion by flow cytometry who were chosen for sequencing. The specimen sequenced was sorted CD4+, CD8+, or CD8+CD57+ T cells (not recorded which) from PBMCs. The receptors originated from a human donor with aplastic anemia.

This chain joins TRBV20-1 and TRBJ2-5; 7 nucleotides match TRBD2. The length of the CDR3 is 15 residues. Trimming took 3 bases from V and 0 from J; bases not matched to a gene: 7. Looked up from germline, CDR1 is DFQATT and CDR2 is SNEGSKA (reference sequence). The CDR3 is CSASGRPPNQETQYF. The CDR3 DNA reads TGCAGTGCTAGCGGGAGGCCCCCGAACCAAGAGACCCAGTACTTC.

This clonotype was seen once. DNA for the CDR3: TGCAGTGCTACGAGCGGGGCAGTGGAGACCCAGTACTTC. This sequence encodes CSATSGAVETQYF. This chain links TRBV20-1 with TRBJ2-5; 7 nucleotides align to TRBD2. J gave up 5 bases and V 4 bases, and 7 bases lay outside the gene matches. Looked up from germline, CDR1 is DFQATT and CDR2 is SNEGSKA (reference sequence). This CDR3 is built from 13 residues.

This clonotype was recorded many times. This rearrangement joins TRBV6-5 to TRBJ1-1; D not certain. The V and J ends lost 4 bases and 7 bases respectively, with 10 bases between them. This CDR3 comprises 12 residues. Germline V lookup: CDR1 MNHEY, CDR2 SVGAGI. CDR3 region: CASSSGRIEAFF. DNA for the CDR3: TGTGCCAGCAGTTCCGGCCGGATTGAAGCTTTCTTT.

This clonotype was counted a few times. This rearrangement joins TRBV29-1 to TRBJ2-7; 8 bases match TRBD1. Germline V CDR1 and CDR2: SQVTM, ANQGSEA. The CDR3 sequence is 13 residues long. With V trimmed by 6 bases and J by 1 base, 5 bases remained unmatched. The CDR3 spells CSVRGQASYEQYF. Written as DNA, the CDR3 is TGCAGCGTAAGGGGACAGGCATCCTACGAGCAGTACTTC.

The chain combines TRBV19 with TRBJ1-4; the match to TRBD1 covers 9 bases. The junction had 8 bases not matched to a gene; V was cut back by 6 bases and J by 3 bases. The CDR3 has 16 residues. CDR1 and CDR2 (germline): LNHDA, SQIVND (reference sequence). CDR3 bases: TGTGCCAGTAGCCTATGGACAGGGGACTCTAATGAAAAACTGTTTTTT. Translated: CASSLWTGDSNEKLFF.

This clonotype was seen a handful of times. The rearrangement uses TRBV4-1 and TRBJ2-1; 11 nucleotides align to TRBD2. From germline, CDR1 is MGHRA and CDR2 YSYEKL. V dropped 4 bases and J dropped 5; count of bases not matched to a gene: 7. The CDR3 is 16 amino acids. The CDR3 protein is CASSRLSGRANNEQFF. In DNA, the CDR3 is TGCGCCAGCAGCCGACTTAGCGGGAGGGCCAACAATGAGCAGTTCTTC.

This clonotype was seen only once. A read error is likely, as this CDR3 ends without the conserved phenylalanine or tryptophan. The J gene is TRBJ2-1, the V gene TRBV7-3; D may be TRBD2 (5 bases). Per germline, CDR1 SGHTA and CDR2 FQGTGA. Trimming left V 1 base short and J 5 bases short, with 21 bases between. This CDR3 contains 18 residues. The CDR3 nucleotides read TGTGCCAGCAGCTTAAATTCAGTTCGGACTTCAACAAACAATGAGCAGTTCTCC. Its protein product is CASSLNSVRTSTNNEQFS.

This clonotype was counted many times. The chain has TRBV7-9 and TRBJ1-1; 7 nucleotides agree with TRBD1. The CDR3 consists of 17 residues. V dropped 5 bases and J dropped 0; count of bases not matched to a gene: 12. CDR1 and CDR2 (germline): SEHNR, FQNEAQ (reference sequence). The CDR3 reads CASSPKLPTGMNTEAFF. DNA of the CDR3: TGTGCCAGCAGCCCAAAACTGCCGACAGGGATGAACACTGAAGCTTTCTTT.

Turning to this clonotype: A read error may be the cause here, since a much bigger clone is one base away. The CDR3 does not close with the conserved phenylalanine or tryptophan, likely indicating a read error. The V call is TRBV27, the J call TRBJ2-7; D uncertain. The germline gives CDR1 MNHEY, CDR2 SMNVEV (reference sequence). The CDR3 has 13 residues. V lost 3 bases, J lost 4 bases, and 10 bases lay in between. The CDR3: CASSFKVPYEQYL. The DNA for the CDR3 is TGTGCCAGCAGTTTCAAAGTCCCATACGAGCAGTACCTC.

The chain links TRBV7-3 to TRBJ1-2; no firm D call. This CDR3 spans 13 amino acids. V was shortened by 3 bases and J by 5 bases, with 10 bases between the two germline ends. The germline gives CDR1 SGHTA, CDR2 FQGTGA. This chain's CDR3 is CASSLSGEYGYTF. CDR3 coding DNA: TGTGCCAGCAGCTTGTCAGGCGAATATGGCTACACCTTC.

This clonotype occurred many times. This rearrangement joins TRBV14 to TRBJ2-2, with D unresolved. V lost 3 bases, J lost 6 bases, and 17 bases lay in between. Germline lookup yields CDR1 SGHDN and CDR2 FVKESK. CDR3 length: 16 residues. The CDR3 protein is CASSQRFINQAGELFF. As DNA, the CDR3 is TGTGCCAGCAGCCAGCGATTCATAAACCAGGCCGGGGAGCTGTTTTTT.

In its sample, this clonotype was seen a few times. Given a much more abundant clone one base away, this may be a read error. V and J are TRBV10-1 and TRBJ2-7; tentative D call: TRBD2 (5 bases). Germline-derived CDR1 and CDR2 are WNHNN and SYGVQD (reference sequence). The CDR3 runs 13 residues. The CDR3, as DNA: TGCGCCAGCAGTGACCCTGCTTGTGGGGAGCGGTACTTC. As protein: CASSDPACGERYF.

About this clonotype itself: This could be a read error, since a much larger clone is one nucleotide away. This sequence joins TRBV7-2 and TRBJ2-7; D unclear. Germline CDR1 SGHTA, CDR2 FQGNSA. This CDR3 has 12 amino acids. CDR3 nucleotide sequence: TGTGCCAGCAGCTTCCCCAACTACGATCAGTACTTC. Translating it yields CASSFPNYDQYF. Variable domain in full (rest from reference TRBV7-2 and TRBJ2-7): GAGVSQSPSNKVTEKGKDVELRCDPISGHTALYWYRQSLGQGLEFLIYFQGNSAPDKSGLPSDRFSAERTGGSVSTLTIQRTQQEDSAVYLCASSFPNYDQYFGPGTRLTVT.

The gene calls are TRBV6-5 and TRBJ1-1; D is unclear. Trimming stripped 6 bases from V and 10 bases from J, with 9 bases between. CDR1 is MNHEY and CDR2 is SVGAGI in the germline V gene. There are 10 residues in the CDR3. CDR3 sequence: CASRGGPAFF. CDR3 nucleotides: TGTGCCAGCAGGGGCGGGCCAGCTTTCTTT.

Many counts were recorded for this clonotype. This sequence joins TRBV14 and TRBJ2-7; 8 bases align to TRBD2. The CDR3 runs 15 residues. The V gene end was trimmed by 5 bases and the J gene end by 0 bases; junction bases not matched to a gene: 6. Germline V gene data show CDR1 as SGHDN and CDR2 as FVKESK. Here the CDR3 DNA reads TGTGCCAGCAGCTTAGCGGGGATAAGCTCCTACGAGCAGTACTTC. It specifies CASSLAGISSYEQYF. The whole variable domain, filled in from reference TRBV14 and TRBJ2-7, reads EAGVTQFPSHSVIEKGQTVTLRCDPISGHDNLYWYRRVMGKEIKFLLHFVKESKQDESGMPNNRFLAERTGGTYSTLKVQPAELEDSGVYFCASSLAGISSYEQYFGPGTRLTVT.

The genes are TRBV7-6 and TRBJ1-2; D is possibly TRBD1 (6 bases). Germline CDR1 is SGHVS and CDR2 is FNYEAQ. V shed 1 base and J shed 3 bases, with 12 bases lying between them. The CDR3 has 15 amino acids. CDR3 sequence: CASSLDFKGDYGYTF. DNA for the CDR3: TGTGCCAGCAGCTTAGATTTCAAGGGGGACTATGGCTACACCTTC.

This clonotype was seen repeatedly, ten times or more. This sequence joins TRBV5-5 and TRBJ2-7, with 9 bases identical to TRBD1. CDR1 and CDR2 (germline): SGHKS, YYEKEE (reference sequence). The V segment lost 3 bases and the J segment 0 bases; nucleotides outside the gene matches: 7. This CDR3 is built from 16 residues. Written as DNA, the CDR3 is TGTGCCAGCAGCTACTATGGGACAGGGTACTCCTACGAGCAGTACTTC. This sequence encodes CASSYYGTGYSYEQYF. Variable domain in full (rest from reference TRBV5-5 and TRBJ2-7): DAGVTQSPTHLIKTRGQQVTLRCSPISGHKSVSWYQQVLGQGPQFIFQYYEKEERGRGNFPDRFSARQFPNYSSELNVNALLLGDSALYLCASSYYGTGYSYEQYFGPGTRLTVT.

The chain joins TRBV14 to TRBJ1-1, with no clear D. Per germline, CDR1 SGHDN and CDR2 FVKESK. The V gene lost 6 bases and the J gene lost 8 bases, with 16 bases spanning the gap. CDR3 length: 13 residues. The CDR3 is CASSDVETTEAFF. The CDR3 bases are TGTGCCAGCAGTGACGTTGAGACAACGGAAGCTTTCTTT.

The CDR3 is CASSPPAEGGNEQFF. CDR3 nucleotide sequence: TGTGCCAGCTCACCACCGGCGGAGGGGGGCAATGAGCAGTTCTTC. The genes are TRBV18 and TRBJ2-1; perhaps D is TRBD1 or TRBD2 (6 bases each). This CDR3 region has 15 residues. Trimming stripped 0 bases from V and 6 bases from J, with 12 bases between. Per the germline V gene, CDR1 is KGHSH and CDR2 is LQKENI.

V gene TRBV6-9 combines with J gene TRBJ2-5; D perhaps matches TRBD2 (6 bases). CDR3 size: 15 residues. V dropped 6 bases and J dropped 5 bases, with 19 bases sitting between them. Germline V CDR1 and CDR2: MNHGY, SVAAGI. This CDR3 reads CASSFRAPGGETQYF. In DNA, the CDR3 is TGTGCCAGCAGCTTCCGGGCCCCTGGGGGGGAGACCCAGTACTTC.

The chain joins TRBV4-2 to TRBJ1-1; D gene ambiguous. The CDR3 contains 15 residues. Between the trimmed V and J ends, which lost 1 base and 1 base, there was a span of 10 bases. Germline V gene data show CDR1 as LGHNA and CDR2 as YNFKEQ. The CDR3 DNA sequence: TGTGCCAGCAGCCAAGGGGGTCTGGGGAACACTGAAGCTTTCTTT. Protein: CASSQGGLGNTEAFF.